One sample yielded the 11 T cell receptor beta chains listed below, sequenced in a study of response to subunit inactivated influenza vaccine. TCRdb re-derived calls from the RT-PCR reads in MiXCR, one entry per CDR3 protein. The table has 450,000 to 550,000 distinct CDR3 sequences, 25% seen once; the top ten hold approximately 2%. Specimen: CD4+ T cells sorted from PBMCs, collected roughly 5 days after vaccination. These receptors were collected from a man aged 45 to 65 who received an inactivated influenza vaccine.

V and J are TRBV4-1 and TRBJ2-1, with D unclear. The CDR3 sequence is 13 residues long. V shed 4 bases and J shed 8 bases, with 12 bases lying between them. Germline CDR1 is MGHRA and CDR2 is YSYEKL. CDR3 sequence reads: CASSLTERHEQFF. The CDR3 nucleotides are TGCGCCAGCAGCCTTACAGAGAGGCATGAGCAGTTCTTC.

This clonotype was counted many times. The chain's CDR3 is CASSFRQGPAGADTQYF. The CDR3 nucleotides are TGTGCCAGCAGCTTCCGACAGGGACCTGCAGGGGCAGATACGCAGTATTTT. The chain combines TRBV7-2 with TRBJ2-3; 7 bases align to TRBD1. The germline CDR1 and CDR2 sequences are SGHTA and FQGNSA. This CDR3 comprises 17 residues. V lost 3 bases to trimming and J lost 4 bases; unmatched junction nucleotides: 13.

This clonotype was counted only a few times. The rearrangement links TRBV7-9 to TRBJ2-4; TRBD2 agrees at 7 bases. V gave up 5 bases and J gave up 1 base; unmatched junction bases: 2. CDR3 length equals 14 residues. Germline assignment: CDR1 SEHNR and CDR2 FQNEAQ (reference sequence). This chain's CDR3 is CASSELAAKNIQYF. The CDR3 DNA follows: TGTGCCAGCAGCGAACTAGCGGCCAAAAACATTCAGTACTTC.

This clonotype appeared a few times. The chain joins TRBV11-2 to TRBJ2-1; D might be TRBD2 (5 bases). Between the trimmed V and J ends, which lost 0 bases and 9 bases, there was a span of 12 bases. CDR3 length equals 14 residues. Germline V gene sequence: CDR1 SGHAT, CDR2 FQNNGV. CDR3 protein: CASSLDQLAGEQFF. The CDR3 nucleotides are TGTGCCAGCAGCTTAGATCAATTGGCGGGTGAGCAGTTCTTC.

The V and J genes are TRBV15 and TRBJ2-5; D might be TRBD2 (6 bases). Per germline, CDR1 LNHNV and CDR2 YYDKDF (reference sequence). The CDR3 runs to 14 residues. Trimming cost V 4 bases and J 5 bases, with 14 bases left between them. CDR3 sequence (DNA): TGTGCCACCAGCACCCTAATGGGGACTGAGACCCAGTACTTC. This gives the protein CATSTLMGTETQYF.

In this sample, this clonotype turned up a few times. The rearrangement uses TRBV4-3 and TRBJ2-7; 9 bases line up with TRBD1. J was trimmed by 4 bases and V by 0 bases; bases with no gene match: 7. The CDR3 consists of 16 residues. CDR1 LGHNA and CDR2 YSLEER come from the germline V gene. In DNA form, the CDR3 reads TGCGCCAGCAGCCAAGACCTACAGGGGGCCGGTTACGAGCAGTACTTC. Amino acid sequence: CASSQDLQGAGYEQYF.

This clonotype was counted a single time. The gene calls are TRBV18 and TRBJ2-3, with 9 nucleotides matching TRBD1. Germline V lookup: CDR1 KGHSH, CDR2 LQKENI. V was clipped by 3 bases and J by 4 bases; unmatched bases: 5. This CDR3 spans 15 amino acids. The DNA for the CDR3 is TGTGCCAGCTCACCTGGACAGGGGAGTCCAGATACGCAGTATTTT. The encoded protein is CASSPGQGSPDTQYF.

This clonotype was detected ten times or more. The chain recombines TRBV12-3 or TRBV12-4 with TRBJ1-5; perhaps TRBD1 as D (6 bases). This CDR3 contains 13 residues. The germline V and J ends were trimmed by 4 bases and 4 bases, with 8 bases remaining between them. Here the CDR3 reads CASSWTENQPQHF. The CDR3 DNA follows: TGTGCCAGCAGTTGGACAGAAAATCAGCCCCAGCATTTT.

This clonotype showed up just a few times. CDR3 DNA sequence: TGTGCCAGCAGGCAAGGGGGCTCTGGGGCCAACGTCCTGACTTTC. This codes for CASRQGGSGANVLTF. V is TRBV7-2 and J is TRBJ2-6; tentatively, D is TRBD1 (6 bases). Germline CDR1 and CDR2: SGHTA and FQGNSA. The CDR3 has 15 residues. V lost 6 bases and J 0 bases, leaving 9 bases between the germline ends.

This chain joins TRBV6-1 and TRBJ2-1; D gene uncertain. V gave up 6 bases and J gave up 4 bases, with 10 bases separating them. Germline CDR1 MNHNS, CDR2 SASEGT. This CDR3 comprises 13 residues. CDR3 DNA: TGTGCCAGCAGACGGGCAGAATACAATGAGCAGTTCTTC. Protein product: CASRRAEYNEQFF.

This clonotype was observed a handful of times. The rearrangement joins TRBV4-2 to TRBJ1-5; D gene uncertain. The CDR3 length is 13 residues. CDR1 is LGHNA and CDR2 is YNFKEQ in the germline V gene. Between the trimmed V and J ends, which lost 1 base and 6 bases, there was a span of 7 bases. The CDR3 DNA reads TGTGCCAGCAGCCAAGGATTGGCTCAGCCCCAGCATTTT. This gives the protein CASSQGLAQPQHF.